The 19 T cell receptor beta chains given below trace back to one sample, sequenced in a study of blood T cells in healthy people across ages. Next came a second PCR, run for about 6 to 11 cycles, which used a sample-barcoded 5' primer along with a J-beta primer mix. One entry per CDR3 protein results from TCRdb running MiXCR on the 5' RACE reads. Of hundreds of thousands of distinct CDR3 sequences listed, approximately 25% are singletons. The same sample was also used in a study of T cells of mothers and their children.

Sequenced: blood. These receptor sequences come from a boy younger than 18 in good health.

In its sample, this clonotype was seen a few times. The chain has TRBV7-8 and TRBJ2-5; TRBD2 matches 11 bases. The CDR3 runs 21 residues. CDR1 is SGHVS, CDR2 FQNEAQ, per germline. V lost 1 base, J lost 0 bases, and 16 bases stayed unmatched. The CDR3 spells CASSLVGVARLAGRYQETQYF. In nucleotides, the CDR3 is TGTGCCAGCAGCTTAGTTGGTGTGGCCCGACTAGCGGGGCGCTACCAAGAGACCCAGTACTTC. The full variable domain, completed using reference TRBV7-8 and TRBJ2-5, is GAGVSQSPRYKVAKRGQDVALRCDPISGHVSLFWYQQALGQGPEFLTYFQNEAQLDKSGLPSDRFFAERPEGSVSTLKIQRTQQEDSAVYLCASSLVGVARLAGRYQETQYFGPGTRLLVL.

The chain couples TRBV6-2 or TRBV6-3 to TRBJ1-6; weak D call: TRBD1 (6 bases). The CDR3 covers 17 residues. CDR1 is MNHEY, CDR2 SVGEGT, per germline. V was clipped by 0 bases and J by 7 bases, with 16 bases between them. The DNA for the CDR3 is TGTGCCAGCAGTTACTCGAACACCGGGACAATAAATTCACCCCTCCACTTT. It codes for CASSYSNTGTINSPLHF.

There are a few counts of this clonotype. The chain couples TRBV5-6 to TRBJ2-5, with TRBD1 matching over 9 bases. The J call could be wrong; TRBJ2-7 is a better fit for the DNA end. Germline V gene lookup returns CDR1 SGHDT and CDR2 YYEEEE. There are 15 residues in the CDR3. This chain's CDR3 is CASSLWDRVSYEQYF. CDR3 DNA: TGTGCCAGCAGCTTGTGGGACAGGGTCTCCTACGAGCAGTACTTC.

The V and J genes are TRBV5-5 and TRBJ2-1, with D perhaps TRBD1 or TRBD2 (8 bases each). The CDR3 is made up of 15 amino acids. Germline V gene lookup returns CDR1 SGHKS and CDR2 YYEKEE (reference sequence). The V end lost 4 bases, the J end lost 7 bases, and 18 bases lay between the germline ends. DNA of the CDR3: TGTGCCAGCAGCCGGGAGGGACAGGTAACGAATGAGCAGTTCTTC. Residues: CASSREGQVTNEQFF.

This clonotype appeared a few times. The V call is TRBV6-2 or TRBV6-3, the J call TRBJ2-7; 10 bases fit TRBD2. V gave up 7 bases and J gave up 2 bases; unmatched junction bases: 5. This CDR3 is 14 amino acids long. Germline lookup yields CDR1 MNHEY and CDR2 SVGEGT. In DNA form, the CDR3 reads TGTGCCAGCACGCGGCTAGCGGGAGCCTACGAGCAGTACTTC. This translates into CASTRLAGAYEQYF.

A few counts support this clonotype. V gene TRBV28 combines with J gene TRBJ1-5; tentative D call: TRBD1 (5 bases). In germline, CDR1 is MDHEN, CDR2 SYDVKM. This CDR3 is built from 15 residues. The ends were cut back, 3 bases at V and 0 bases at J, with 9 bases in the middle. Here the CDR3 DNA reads TGTGCCAGCAGTTTTCTCCAGGGTAGCAATCAGCCCCAGCATTTT. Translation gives CASSFLQGSNQPQHF.

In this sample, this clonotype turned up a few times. CDR3 DNA: TGTGCCAGCAGCTTGGAGAGGGTCTCCGGCTACGAGCAGTACTTC. Amino acid sequence: CASSLERVSGYEQYF. The chain combines TRBV7-8 with TRBJ2-5, with a tentative D call TRBD2 (5 bases). Matching the DNA end better, TRBJ2-7 makes the J call doubtful. CDR1 is SGHVS, CDR2 FQNEAQ, per germline. The CDR3 length is 15 residues.

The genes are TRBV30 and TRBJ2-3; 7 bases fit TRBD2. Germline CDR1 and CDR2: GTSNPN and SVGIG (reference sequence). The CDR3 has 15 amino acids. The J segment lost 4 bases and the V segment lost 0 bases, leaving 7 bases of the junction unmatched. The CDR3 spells CAWSVGSGVADTQYF. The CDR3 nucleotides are TGTGCCTGGAGTGTGGGGAGCGGGGTAGCAGATACGCAGTATTTT.

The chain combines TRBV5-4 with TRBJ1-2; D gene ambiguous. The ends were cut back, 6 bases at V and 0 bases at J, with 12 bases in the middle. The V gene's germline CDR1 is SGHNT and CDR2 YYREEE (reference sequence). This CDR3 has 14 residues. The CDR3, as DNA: TGTGCCAGCACCAAATTTACGACTAACTATGGCTACACCTTC. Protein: CASTKFTTNYGYTF.

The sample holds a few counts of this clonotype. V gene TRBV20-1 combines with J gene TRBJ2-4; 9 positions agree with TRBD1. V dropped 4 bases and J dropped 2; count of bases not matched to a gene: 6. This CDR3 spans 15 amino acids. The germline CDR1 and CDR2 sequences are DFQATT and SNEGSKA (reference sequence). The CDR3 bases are TGCAGTGCTATGGACAGGGGAAGTCCCAAAAACATTCAGTACTTC. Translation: CSAMDRGSPKNIQYF.

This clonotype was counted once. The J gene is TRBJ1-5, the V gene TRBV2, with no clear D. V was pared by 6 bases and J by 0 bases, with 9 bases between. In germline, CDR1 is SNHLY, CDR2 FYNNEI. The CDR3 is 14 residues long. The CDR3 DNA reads TGTGCCAGCAGACTCGGGCTTAGCAATCAGCCCCAGCATTTT. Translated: CASRLGLSNQPQHF.

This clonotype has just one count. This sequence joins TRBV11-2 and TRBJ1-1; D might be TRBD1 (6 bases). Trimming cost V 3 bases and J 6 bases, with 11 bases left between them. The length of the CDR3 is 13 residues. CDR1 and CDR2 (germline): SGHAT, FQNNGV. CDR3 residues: CASSFPGAAEAFF. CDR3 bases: TGTGCCAGCAGCTTTCCAGGGGCCGCTGAAGCTTTCTTT.

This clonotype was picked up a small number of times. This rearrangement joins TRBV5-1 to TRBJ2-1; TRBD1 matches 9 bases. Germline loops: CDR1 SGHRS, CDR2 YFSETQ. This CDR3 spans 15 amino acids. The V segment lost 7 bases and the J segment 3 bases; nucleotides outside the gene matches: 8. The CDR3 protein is CASAQGQGIYNEQFF. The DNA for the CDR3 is TGCGCCAGCGCCCAGGGACAGGGTATCTACAATGAGCAGTTCTTC.

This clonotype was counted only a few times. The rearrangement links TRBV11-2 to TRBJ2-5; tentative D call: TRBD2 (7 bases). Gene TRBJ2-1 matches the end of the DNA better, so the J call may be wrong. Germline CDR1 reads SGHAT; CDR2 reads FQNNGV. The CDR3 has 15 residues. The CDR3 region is CASSPHPTGRDEQFF. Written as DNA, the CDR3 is TGTGCCAGCAGCCCCCACCCCACAGGGAGGGATGAGCAGTTCTTC.

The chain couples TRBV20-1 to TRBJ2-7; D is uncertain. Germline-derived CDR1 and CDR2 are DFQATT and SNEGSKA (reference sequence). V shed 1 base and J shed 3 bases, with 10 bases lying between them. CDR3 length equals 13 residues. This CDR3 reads CSARGVSFYEQYF. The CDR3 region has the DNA TGCAGTGCTAGAGGGGTCAGCTTCTACGAGCAGTACTTC.

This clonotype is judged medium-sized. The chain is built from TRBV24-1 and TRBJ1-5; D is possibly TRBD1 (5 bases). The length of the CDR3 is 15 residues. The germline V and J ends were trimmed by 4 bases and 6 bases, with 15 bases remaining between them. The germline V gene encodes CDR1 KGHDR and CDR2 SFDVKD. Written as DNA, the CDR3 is TGTGCCACCAGTGAAACCGACAGTGAAAGTCAGCCCCAGCATTTT. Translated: CATSETDSESQPQHF.

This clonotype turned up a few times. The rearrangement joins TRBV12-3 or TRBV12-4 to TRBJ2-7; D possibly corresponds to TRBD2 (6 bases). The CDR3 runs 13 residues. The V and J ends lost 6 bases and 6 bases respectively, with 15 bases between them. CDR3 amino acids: CASRPNGGSEQYF. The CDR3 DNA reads TGTGCCAGCAGACCCAACGGGGGTTCCGAGCAGTACTTC.

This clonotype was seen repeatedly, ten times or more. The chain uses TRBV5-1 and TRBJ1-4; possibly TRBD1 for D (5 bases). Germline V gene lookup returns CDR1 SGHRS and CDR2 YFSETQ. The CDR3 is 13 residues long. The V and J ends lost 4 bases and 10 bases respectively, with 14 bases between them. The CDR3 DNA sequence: TGCGCCAGCAGCACGGGACGGTCGGGAAAACTGTTTTTT. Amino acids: CASSTGRSGKLFF.

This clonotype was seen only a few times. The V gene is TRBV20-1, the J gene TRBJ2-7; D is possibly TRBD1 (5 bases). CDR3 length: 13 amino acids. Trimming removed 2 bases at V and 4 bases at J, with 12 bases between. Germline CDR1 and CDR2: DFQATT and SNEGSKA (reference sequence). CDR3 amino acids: CSARSVGVYEQYF. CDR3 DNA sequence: TGCAGTGCTAGATCGGTAGGGGTATACGAGCAGTACTTC.